This T cell receptor beta chain was found in a study of blood T cells in healthy people across ages. About the study: T cells yielded about one barcoded beta molecule per two cells through template switching.

The CDR3 is made up of 14 amino acids. Germline V gene sequence: CDR1 MRHNA, CDR2 SNTAGT. V was shortened by 3 bases and J by 6 bases, with 14 bases between the two germline ends. Healthy Caucasians from Russia aged about 6 to 90 served as donors. Each donor had approximately 10 milliliters of peripheral blood drawn. Study-wide results and caveats: Older age coincided with a roughly linear decline in TCR beta diversity per million T cells.

Remarks on this clonotype: Its specificity is not known.

Through a sample-barcoded 5' primer and a J-beta primer mix, a second PCR was run for roughly 7 to 11 cycles. Each CDR3 protein is one row after TCRdb ran MiXCR on the 5' RACE reads. The sample carries hundreds of thousands of distinct CDR3 sequences, around 31% recorded once. The clonotype was recovered from a woman aged 80 or over in good health. Sequences were obtained from blood. The chain joins TRBV6-4 to TRBJ1-1; D gene ambiguous. CDR3 residues: CASSEGTQSAEAFF. The CDR3 coding sequence is TGTGCCAGCAGTGAGGGCACCCAGTCCGCTGAAGCTTTCTTT.